The present TCR beta chain was sequenced within a study of shared clonotypes between healthy human individuals. Study overall: The donor group consisted of two women and three men, aged 18 to 49.

Germline CDR1 is SGHNT and CDR2 is YYREEE (reference sequence). CDR3 length: 15 amino acids. The V gene end was trimmed by 4 bases and the J gene end by 0 bases; junction bases not matched to a gene: 4. Worth noting for this clone: What it binds is unknown.

Overall study findings and caveats: Researchers found naive subsets generally carried larger estimated richness than memory subsets.

The protocol was immunoSEQ multiplex PCR, while the TCRdb copy is restricted to in-frame clones and leaves out a portion. The table has over a million clones, over 95% seen once; the top ten hold about 1%. This chain joins TRBV5-4 and TRBJ1-3; the match to TRBD1 covers 7 bases. The receptor was isolated from a man aged 25 to 45 in good health. Sequences were obtained from naive CD4+ T cells sorted from blood. The subset here: CD45RA+ positively selected. The CDR3 region has the DNA TGTGCCAGCAGCCGGGGACAGAGCTCTGGAAACACCATATATTTT. The encoded protein is CASSRGQSSGNTIYF.